At least ten counts were recorded for the clone carrying this T cell receptor (beta chain). CDR1 and CDR2 (germline): SGHNT, YENEEA. CDR3 length equals 16 residues. V was clipped by 1 base and J by 9 bases; unmatched bases: 10. The source of the sample is a study of T cells in Graves' hyperthyroidism and ophthalmopathy. It was RNA transcripts that yielded the amplified TCR beta CDR3 regions. The HTBI primer set drove a first-round RT-PCR of the TCR CDR3. TCRdb redid the calling of the multiplex PCR reads with MiXCR, one entry per CDR3 protein. The sample lists roughly 380,000 distinct CDR3 sequences, roughly an eighth occurring once.

Sequencing was done on a sample of blood. The origin of this receptor is a woman aged 18-29 years with Graves' hyperthyroidism. The chain carries TRBV11-3 and TRBJ2-1; the match to TRBD1 covers 9 bases. CDR3 in DNA: TGTGCCAGCAGCTTAGTGGGCACAGGGGGCGGCGGTGAGCAGTTCTTC. It specifies CASSLVGTGGGGEQFF.